This T cell receptor (beta chain) was identified during a study of molecular identifiers for immune sequencing clone quantification. Study-wide results and caveats: For effector cells, clones above 20 RNA copies held over 99% of molecules; for naive cells, under 1%.

This CDR3 spans 15 amino acids. The germline CDR1 and CDR2 sequences are SGHAT and FQNNGV. Trimming stripped 0 bases from V and 4 bases from J, with 12 bases between. Previously described methods and listed TCR primers produced bulk TCR libraries. TCRdb recomputed calls from the PCR reads with MiXCR, one row per CDR3 protein. This table holds approximately 630,000 distinct CDR3 sequences, about 25% found once. Concerning this clonotype: The antigen is not known. A much larger clone is a single base away; this may be a read error. This CDR3 is missing its conserved last phenylalanine or tryptophan, likely due to a read error.

The sequenced material came from naive CD8+ T cells from blood, with Jurkat cell RNA spiked in. Described subset: FACS-sorted CD8+CD4-CCR7+CD45RA+ naive T cells. The TCR was taken from a human donor in good health. Some libraries in this study had Jurkat cell RNA spiked in. The rearrangement joins TRBV11-2 to TRBJ1-1; D is perhaps TRBD1 (6 bases). The CDR3 spells CASSLDPRGPTEAFL. CDR3 DNA sequence: TGTGCCAGCAGCTTAGATCCCCGGGGGCCCACTGAAGCTTTCTTG.